These 27 T cell receptor beta chains came from one sample sequenced in a study of T cells in tumors after PD-1 blockade. Clones were sequenced by immunoSEQ multiplex PCR, and TCRdb holds only the in-frame ones, with some missing. The table lists roughly 8,500 clones, about 59% of them singletons. Sequencing used tumor tissue, obtained after anti-PD-1 treatment. The receptors shown here come from a human donor with basal cell carcinoma.

The rearrangement links TRBV13 to TRBJ2-2, with D maybe TRBD2 (6 bases). Germline loops: CDR1 PRHDT, CDR2 FYEKMQ (reference sequence). This CDR3 has 16 residues. V dropped 5 bases and J dropped 6 bases, with 19 bases sitting between them. The CDR3 reads CASSPRTILKAGELFF. Written as DNA, the CDR3 is TGTGCCAGCAGCCCCCGGACTATTTTGAAAGCCGGGGAGCTGTTTTTT.

The V call is TRBV3-1 (or the pseudogene TRBV3-2), the J call TRBJ1-2; a weak D match, TRBD1 (6 bases). The CDR3 runs 16 residues. Germline V lookup: CDR1 LGHDT, CDR2 YNNKEL (reference sequence). Trimming left V 4 bases short and J 0 bases short, with 15 bases between. The CDR3: CASSPGAGRANYGYTF. The CDR3 region has the DNA TGTGCCAGCAGCCCGGGGGCCGGCAGAGCTAACTATGGCTACACCTTC.

This clone was seen a few times. The chain couples TRBV10-2 to TRBJ2-1; D gene unclear. The CDR3 spans 16 residues. V was cut by 0 bases and J by 0 bases, with 9 bases left in between. Looked up from germline, CDR1 is WSHSY and CDR2 is SAAADI. The CDR3 DNA reads as TGCGCCAGCAGTGAGTCTGGTAGGAGCTCCTACAATGAGCAGTTCTTC. Translated, it gives CASSESGRSSYNEQFF.

The sample holds a few counts of this clone. A read error may produce the germline difference seen at one junction end. The rearrangement uses TRBV20-1 and TRBJ1-2; a weak D match, TRBD1 (5 bases). The CDR3 spans 13 residues. Germline V gene data show CDR1 as DFQATT and CDR2 as SNEGSKA (reference sequence). The CDR3 sequence is CSASKGVNDGYTF. The CDR3 DNA follows: TGCAGTGCTAGTAAAGGGGTTAACGATGGCTACACCTTC.

This clone has more than one count but fewer than ten. J is TRBJ2-5 and V is TRBV7-9, with TRBD1 matching 11 bases. Germline loops: CDR1 SEHNR, CDR2 FQNEAQ (reference sequence). CDR3 length equals 15 residues. Germline trimming cut 5 bases from V and 4 bases from J; bases unmatched to any gene: 6. CDR3: CASSPDRGRGETQYF. The CDR3 DNA is TGTGCCAGCAGCCCGGACAGGGGGCGCGGAGAGACCCAGTACTTC.

V is TRBV10-2 and J is TRBJ2-7; 11 positions match TRBD2. Germline V lookup: CDR1 WSHSY, CDR2 SAAADI. CDR3 length: 16 residues. J gave up 7 bases and V 6 bases, and 14 bases lay outside the gene matches. CDR3 coding DNA: TGCGCCAGCAGAGACCCGATTAGCGGGGGGGCCGGTGAGCAGTACTTC. Amino acid sequence: CASRDPISGGAGEQYF.

This clone is a singleton in its sample. The chain carries TRBV5-1 and TRBJ1-2; possible D gene TRBD1, 6 bases. The V gene lost 3 bases and the J gene lost 4 bases, with 16 bases spanning the gap. Germline V gene sequence: CDR1 SGHRS, CDR2 YFSETQ. The CDR3 is 15 residues long. The DNA for the CDR3 is TGCGCCAGCAGCTCACAGGGATTCAGGGGCTATGGCTACACCTTC. The encoded protein is CASSSQGFRGYGYTF.

The chain links TRBV6-2 or TRBV6-3 to TRBJ1-2; unclear D gene. The CDR3 runs 15 residues. With 2 bases removed from V and 2 bases from J, the gap between germline ends came to 12 bases. Germline V lookup: CDR1 MNHEY, CDR2 SVGEGT. The CDR3 here is CASSYGSVVNYGYTF. CDR3 in DNA: TGTGCCAGCAGTTACGGCTCGGTAGTCAACTATGGCTACACCTTC.

The gene calls are TRBV6-2 or TRBV6-3 and TRBJ1-1; D is ambiguous. Germline loops: CDR1 MNHEY, CDR2 SVGEGT. The germline V and J ends were trimmed by 2 bases and 7 bases, with 17 bases remaining between them. This CDR3 comprises 15 residues. This chain's CDR3 is CASSYNDRSVNEAFF. As DNA, the CDR3 is TGTGCCAGCAGTTACAACGACCGCTCCGTGAATGAAGCTTTCTTT.

In nucleotides, the CDR3 is TGTGCCAGCAGCGTACGGGGGGACTCCTCTGGAAACACCATATATTTT. Its protein is CASSVRGDSSGNTIYF. V is TRBV9 and J is TRBJ1-3; tentative D call: TRBD1 (5 bases). V lost 1 base and J lost 0, with 11 bases in between. Germline-derived CDR1 and CDR2 are SGDLS and YYNGEE. The CDR3 is 16 amino acids.

This clone was observed a few times. The chain has TRBV6-5 and TRBJ1-5; no definite D call. Germline V gives CDR1 MNHEY, CDR2 SVGAGI. CDR3 length: 12 residues. Trimming stripped 6 bases from V and 5 bases from J, with 8 bases between. CDR3 in amino acids: CASRGGDQPQHF. The CDR3 DNA reads as TGTGCCAGCAGGGGTGGGGATCAGCCCCAGCATTTT.

The rearrangement uses TRBV6-2 or TRBV6-3 and TRBJ2-3, with D tentatively TRBD2 (5 bases). Germline CDR1 reads MNHEY; CDR2 reads SVGEGT. Trimming shortened V by 6 bases and J by 4 bases, and 11 bases separated the two germline ends. The CDR3 runs 13 residues. The CDR3 is CASSPSLADTQYF. For the CDR3, the DNA is TGTGCCAGCAGCCCGTCACTAGCAGATACGCAGTATTTT.

The chain has TRBV6-1 and TRBJ1-5; possibly TRBD1 for D (5 bases). CDR3 length equals 14 residues. Trimming stripped 0 bases from V and 4 bases from J, with 7 bases between. In germline, CDR1 is MNHNS, CDR2 SASEGT. The CDR3 DNA reads as TGTGCCAGCAGTGAAGCGGGGGGGAATCAGCCCCAGCATTTT. Protein sequence: CASSEAGGNQPQHF.

In its sample, this clone is medium-sized (0.01 to 0.1%). The chain joins TRBV27 to TRBJ2-7, with a weak D call TRBD2 (5 bases). Trimming took off 6 bases at V and 2 bases at J, with 11 bases between the two ends. CDR3 size: 13 residues. Germline CDR1 is MNHEY and CDR2 is SMNVEV (reference sequence). The CDR3 sequence is CASSNGVTYEQYF. The CDR3 nucleotides are TGTGCCAGCAGCAACGGGGTTACCTACGAGCAGTACTTC.

The gene calls are TRBV19 and TRBJ2-2; the D is unclear. In germline, CDR1 is LNHDA, CDR2 SQIVND (reference sequence). The ends were cut back, 4 bases at V and 4 bases at J, with 22 bases in the middle. The CDR3 spans 18 residues. CDR3: CASSTLTWASPSTGELFF. DNA of the CDR3: TGTGCCAGTAGTACATTAACCTGGGCCTCCCCGTCCACCGGGGAGCTGTTTTTT.

The chain links TRBV7-2 to TRBJ2-1, with a tentative D call TRBD2 (5 bases). Germline CDR1 SGHTA, CDR2 FQGNSA. This CDR3 comprises 15 residues. V was trimmed by 1 base and J by 7 bases, leaving 14 bases between them. As DNA, the CDR3 is TGTGCCAGCAGCTTAGAACTAGGACTCGGTAATGAGCAGTTCTTC. Its protein product is CASSLELGLGNEQFF.

V gene TRBV6-2 or TRBV6-3 combines with J gene TRBJ1-1, with 12 bases fitting TRBD1. CDR3 length equals 15 residues. Germline loops: CDR1 MNHEY, CDR2 SVGEGT. Trimming removed 4 bases from V and 7 bases from J; junction bases left unmatched: 7. Here the CDR3 DNA reads TGTGCCAGCAGTTCAGCCGGGACAGGGGGCGGTGAAGCTTTCTTT. As protein: CASSSAGTGGGEAFF.

V is TRBV19 and J is TRBJ1-1, with 12 bases fitting TRBD1. This CDR3 has 20 amino acids. V shed 3 bases, J shed 4 bases, and the junction held 18 bases outside the gene matches. CDR1 and CDR2 from the germline V gene are LNHDA and SQIVND (reference sequence). The CDR3 DNA is TGTGCCAGTAGTATGGGTTTTCTTCCCGGGACAGGGGGCGCGGGCACTGAAGCTTTCTTT. Translation: CASSMGFLPGTGGAGTEAFF.

The chain carries TRBV7-6 and TRBJ2-2, with 7 bases identical to TRBD2. The V gene's germline CDR1 is SGHVS and CDR2 FNYEAQ. This CDR3 region has 15 residues. V shed 5 bases and J 4 bases; nucleotides not matched to a gene: 7. The CDR3 bases are TGTGCCAGCAGCCAGACCCCGGGGGGCACCGGGGAGCTGTTTTTT. Translation: CASSQTPGGTGELFF.

The chain links TRBV7-9 to TRBJ2-7; 11 bases are shared with TRBD1. The CDR3 contains 19 residues. V trimming: 5 bases; J trimming: 3 bases; junction bases outside the gene matches: 18. The V gene's germline CDR1 is SEHNR and CDR2 FQNEAQ (reference sequence). The chain's CDR3 is CASSPLGTGGPKMVYEQYF. CDR3 sequence (DNA): TGTGCCAGCAGCCCCCTGGGGACAGGGGGTCCCAAGATGGTCTACGAGCAGTACTTC.

The genes are TRBV7-8 and TRBJ1-1; D remains unclear. This CDR3 has 14 residues. The germline gives CDR1 SGHVS, CDR2 FQNEAQ. The V and J ends lost 1 base and 5 bases respectively, with 11 bases between them. CDR3 region: CASSLGGFGTEAFF. The CDR3 DNA reads as TGTGCCAGCAGCTTAGGAGGGTTTGGGACTGAAGCTTTCTTT.

This sequence joins TRBV5-1 and TRBJ2-1; D gene uncertain. The CDR3 extends over 13 amino acids. Looked up from germline, CDR1 is SGHRS and CDR2 is YFSETQ. Trimming shortened V by 0 bases and J by 7 bases, and 8 bases separated the two germline ends. The CDR3 region has the DNA TGCGCCAGCAGCTTGGCCGGTGAAAATGAGCAGTTCTTC. This encodes CASSLAGENEQFF.

This clone was detected a few times. This CDR3 reads CASGLAFLNSDTQYF. The CDR3 DNA follows: TGTGCTAGTGGTTTGGCCTTCCTTAACTCAGATACGCAGTATTTT. The chain links TRBV12-5 to TRBJ2-3; D is unresolved. CDR3 size: 15 residues. Germline lookup yields CDR1 LGHNT and CDR2 FRNRAP. Trimming stripped 1 base from V and 4 bases from J, with 12 bases between.

Judged by abundance, this clone is medium-sized. CDR3 amino acids: CASTPLESREAFF. In DNA form, the CDR3 reads TGTGCCAGCACCCCCCTGGAGAGCCGCGAAGCTTTCTTT. The V call is TRBV6-5, the J call TRBJ1-1; D uncertain. CDR1 is MNHEY and CDR2 is SVGAGI in the germline V gene. The CDR3 is 13 residues long. The V and J ends lost 7 bases and 8 bases respectively, with 17 bases between them.

A few counts support this clone. The chain recombines TRBV25-1 with TRBJ2-2; D perhaps matches TRBD1 (5 bases). The germline V and J ends were trimmed by 6 bases and 2 bases, with 10 bases remaining between them. Germline loops: CDR1 MGHDK, CDR2 SYGVNS. The CDR3 loop spans 14 amino acids. CDR3 in DNA: TGTGCCAGCAGAGGAACAGGCAACACCGGGGAGCTGTTTTTT. It yields the protein CASRGTGNTGELFF.

The sample holds one count of this clone. V gene TRBV6-2 or TRBV6-3 combines with J gene TRBJ1-5; D gene uncertain. Trimming left V 5 bases short and J 0 bases short, with 11 bases between. Germline CDR1 reads MNHEY; CDR2 reads SVGEGT. The CDR3 spans 15 residues. The CDR3 region is CASSTRGHSNQPQHF. In nucleotides, the CDR3 is TGTGCCAGCAGTACCCGCGGCCATAGCAATCAGCCCCAGCATTTT.

The DNA for the CDR3 is TGTGCCAGTAGTAGCGGGCCCTACAATGAGCAGTTCTTC. Its translation is CASSSGPYNEQFF. The gene calls are TRBV6-2 or TRBV6-3 and TRBJ2-1, with 7 nucleotides matching TRBD2. The V and J ends lost 9 bases and 2 bases, in that order; junction bases with no gene match: 4. The CDR3 is 13 amino acids. Germline CDR1 is MNHEY and CDR2 is SVGEGT.